This TCR beta chain was captured by sequencing in a study of cytotoxic CD8 clonotypes in ibrutinib-treated CLL. CDR1 and CDR2 (germline): KGHSH, LQKENI. V was shortened by 0 bases and J by 4 bases, with 11 bases between the two germline ends. The CDR3 is 15 amino acids. Sequencing was performed with immunoSEQ multiplex PCR; in TCRdb, only in-frame clones are kept and a portion is missing. The sample consists of about 140,000 clones, about 84% of them appearing once. The chain combines TRBV18 with TRBJ2-3, with D perhaps TRBD1 (5 bases). The origin of this receptor is a human donor with chronic lymphocytic leukemia. The source was PBMCs, collected after 36 months of ibrutinib treatment. The DNA of the CDR3 is TGTGCCAGCTCACCACCGACAGCTACCCCAGATACGCAGTATTTT. It specifies CASSPPTATPDTQYF.